This is a list of T cell receptor beta chains from one sample in a study of cytotoxic CD8 clonotypes in ibrutinib-treated CLL. The assay was immunoSEQ multiplex PCR, and TCRdb's table has in-frame clones only and misses some. Among approximately 320,000 clones, over 55% were seen once, and the ten largest hold just under 6.5%. The sequenced sample was PBMCs, obtained after 36 months of ibrutinib treatment. These receptors came from a human donor with chronic lymphocytic leukemia. Each CDR3 is given with its conserved first and last residue. A D gene is named only where the DNA matches it firmly. The size of a clone is reported for some rows only, either as once, few or many, or as a class for expanded clones.

>14|TRBD2|.|TRBJ2-1|TRBV10-3
TGTGCCATCAGTGTTTTGAGCGGGAGACGTTGGCAGTTCTTC
CAISVLSGRRWQFF
>15|.|.|TRBJ2-2|TRBV10-3
TGTGCCATCAGTGAACAGGGCTGGTCACCCGGGGAGCTGTTTTTT
CAISEQGWSPGELFF
>15|TRBD1|few|TRBJ2-7|TRBV7-2
TGTGCCAGCAGCCCAGGGGGGACAGGGATATACGAGCAGTACTTC
CASSPGGTGIYEQYF
>13|TRBD2|.|TRBJ2-7|TRBV13
TGTGCCAGCGCCGCGGGAGTTAAATACGAGCAGTACTTC
CASAAGVKYEQYF
>17|.|few|TRBJ1-2|TRBV15
TGTGCCACCAGCAGAGGCCTTAGGTTGGGCGGATCCTATGGCTACACCTTC
CATSRGLRLGGSYGYTF
>15|TRBD1|.|TRBJ2-5|TRBV29-1
TGCAGCGTTGAAGGCGCCGACAGGGGCGGGGAGACCCAGTACTTC
CSVEGADRGGETQYF
>13|TRBD2|.|TRBJ2-7|TRBV7-2
TGTGCCAGCAGCTTAGCTAGCGGGGGGGCCAATTGGTTC
CASSLASGGANWF
>14|.|.|TRBJ1-5|TRBV2
TGTGCCAGCAGGATACGACAGAGTAATCAGCCCCAGCATTTT
CASRIRQSNQPQHF
>15|.|.|TRBJ2-3|TRBV29-1
TGCAGCGTTGAAGTGGCTGGGGGCGCTTCGGATACGCAGTATTTT
CSVEVAGGASDTQYF
>13|TRBD1|few|TRBJ1-2|TRBV19
TGTGCCAGTAGTGGACGGGACAGGGGTAGCTACACCTTC
CASSGRDRGSYTF
>15|TRBD2|.|TRBJ2-5|TRBV28
TGTGCCAGCAGTTGGACTAGCGGGAGCGGAGAGACCCAGTACTTC
CASSWTSGSGETQYF
>12|.|.|TRBJ2-5|TRBV5-6
TGTGCCAGCAGGGGGATTGGGGAGACCCAGTACTTC
CASRGIGETQYF
>14|.|.|TRBJ2-3|TRBV6-5
TGTGCCAGCAGTTACTCGAATTACCTGTTGGAGGAGTATTTT
CASSYSNYLLEEYF
>13|.|.|TRBJ1-2|TRBV10-2
TGCGCCAGCAGTGAGTCCGGCCTCTATGGCTACACCTTC
CASSESGLYGYTF
>16|.|.|TRBJ2-3|TRBV4-1
TGCGCCAGCAGCCAAGTCACTAGCCCGGGCACAGATACGCAGTATTTT
CASSQVTSPGTDTQYF
>13|TRBD1|.|TRBJ2-3|TRBV29-1
TGCAGCGTTGAGGGACAGGGCGCAGATACGCAGTATTTT
CSVEGQGADTQYF
>15|.|.|TRBJ1-5|TRBV11-2
TGTGCCAGCAGCTTCTCTTGGGGGAGCAATCAGCCCCAGCATTTT
CASSFSWGSNQPQHF
>12|TRBD2|.|TRBJ2-3|TRBV11-2
TGTGCTAGCGGGACTTACACAGATACGCAGTATTTT
CASGTYTDTQYF
>14|.|.|TRBJ2-2|TRBV2
TGTGCCAGCATTCTGGGAAAGGGTCCCGGGGAGCTGTTTTTT
CASILGKGPGELFF
>14|TRBD2|.|TRBJ2-3|TRBV6-1
TGTGCCAGCAGCGCCCAAACCGGGGGGGATACGCAGTATTTT
CASSAQTGGDTQYF
>14|.|.|TRBJ2-1|TRBV4-3
TGCGCCAGCAGCCACTACTCCGCCCTCGATGAGCAGTTCTTC
CASSHYSALDEQFF
>14|.|.|TRBJ1-1|TRBV6-6
TGTGCCAGCAGTACTCCGGGGCCGAACACTGAAGCTTTCTTT
CASSTPGPNTEAFF
>13|.|once|TRBJ2-1|TRBV6-5
TGTGCCAGCAGTTCGACCGGATACAATGAGCAGTTCTTC
CASSSTGYNEQFF
>15|TRBD1|.|TRBJ2-7|TRBV9
TGTGCCAGCAGCAGGGGGACAGGGCTCTCCTACGAGCAGTACTTC
CASSRGTGLSYEQYF
>13|.|.|TRBJ2-1|TRBV27
TGTGCCAGCAGTTTAGGTGGAACCCTAGGGCAGTTCTTC
CASSLGGTLGQFF
>13|.|once|TRBJ2-1|TRBV5-1
TGCGCCAGCAGCCCGGGTTTCGGGCGTGAGCAGTTCTTC
CASSPGFGREQFF
>16|.|few|TRBJ2-7|TRBV19
TGTGCCAGTAGTATTTCCGGGCCAGGGGAAAACTACGAGCAGTACTTC
CASSISGPGENYEQYF
>13|.|.|TRBJ2-3|TRBV5-6
TGTGCCAGCAGCTTGGGCGCTGGGGATACGCAGTATTTT
CASSLGAGDTQYF
>15|.|.|TRBJ1-6|TRBV6-1
TGTGCCAGCAGTGATTCCGGCTCCTATAATTCACCCCTCCACTTT
CASSDSGSYNSPLHF
>15|.|.|TRBJ2-1|TRBV27
TGTGCCAGCAGTTTTTTGAGAGGTGGCTACAATGAGCAGTTCTTC
CASSFLRGGYNEQFF